This is a list of T cell receptor beta chains from one sample in a study of blood T cells in healthy people across ages. MiXCR, applied by TCRdb to the 5' RACE reads, yields one record per CDR3 protein. The data show 650,000 to 700,000 distinct CDR3 sequences, under 65% seen once. The material sequenced was blood. All receptors come from a woman aged 80 or older in good health. The CDR3 runs from the conserved cysteine through the conserved F or W. A D gene is named only where the DNA matches it firmly. Clone size is given for some rows only: seen once, a few or many times, or a class if the clone is expanded.

CDR3 protein: CASSLRPTVSYEQYF; CDR3 DNA: TGTGCCAGCAGCTTGAGACCGACGGTCTCCTACGAGCAGTACTTC; clone size: many; D gene: -; J gene: TRBJ2-7; V gene: TRBV5-5
CDR3 protein: CIGGTTDTQYF; CDR3 DNA: TGCATCGGGGGGACGACAGATACGCAGTATTTT; clone size: -; D gene: TRBD2; J gene: TRBJ2-3; V gene: TRBV29-1
CDR3 protein: CASSLEAPGEAFF; CDR3 DNA: TGTGCCAGCAGCCTTGAAGCCCCCGGGGAAGCTTTCTTT; clone size: -; D gene: -; J gene: TRBJ1-1; V gene: TRBV7-9
CDR3 protein: CSADRVTYEQYF; CDR3 DNA: TGCAGTGCCGACAGGGTAACCTACGAGCAGTACTTC; clone size: -; D gene: TRBD1; J gene: TRBJ2-7; V gene: TRBV20-1
CDR3 protein: CASSPIRGGNEKLFF; CDR3 DNA: TGTGCCAGCAGTCCAATCCGGGGAGGAAATGAAAAACTGTTTTTT; clone size: -; D gene: -; J gene: TRBJ1-4; V gene: TRBV2
CDR3 protein: CASSRPGIGTSSTDTQYF; CDR3 DNA: TGTGCCAGCAGCCGCCCCGGAATAGGAACTAGCAGCACAGATACGCAGTATTTT; clone size: -; D gene: -; J gene: TRBJ2-3; V gene: TRBV3-1
CDR3 protein: CASSSRTSGTYEQYF; CDR3 DNA: TGTGCCAGCTCATCCCGGACTAGCGGTACCTACGAGCAGTACTTC; clone size: many; D gene: TRBD2; J gene: TRBJ2-7; V gene: TRBV18
CDR3 protein: CSARETSGKETRYF; CDR3 DNA: TGCAGTGCTAGAGAGACTAGCGGGAAAGAGACCCGGTACTTC; clone size: -; D gene: TRBD2; J gene: TRBJ2-5; V gene: TRBV20-1
CDR3 protein: CATSNGTSVLETQYF; CDR3 DNA: TGTGCCACCAGCAACGGGACTAGCGTTTTGGAGACCCAGTACTTC; clone size: -; D gene: TRBD2; J gene: TRBJ2-5; V gene: TRBV15
CDR3 protein: CASSSRTSGGDNEQFF; CDR3 DNA: TGCGCCAGCAGCTCAAGGACTAGCGGGGGCGACAATGAGCAGTTCTTC; clone size: many; D gene: TRBD2; J gene: TRBJ2-1; V gene: TRBV5-1
CDR3 protein: CAISESKWRLAQETQYF; CDR3 DNA: TGTGCCATCAGTGAGTCAAAATGGCGTCTAGCCCAAGAGACCCAGTACTTC; clone size: -; D gene: -; J gene: TRBJ2-5; V gene: TRBV10-3
CDR3 protein: CASSSRRAETQYF; CDR3 DNA: TGTGCCAGCAGCTCCCGCCGCGCAGAGACCCAGTACTTC; clone size: once; D gene: -; J gene: TRBJ2-5; V gene: TRBV7-2
CDR3 protein: CAISRDIGNTEAFF; CDR3 DNA: TGTGCCATCAGCCGGGACATAGGGAACACTGAAGCTTTCTTT; clone size: few; D gene: -; J gene: TRBJ1-1; V gene: TRBV10-3
CDR3 protein: CASSQARVAGLYNEQFF; CDR3 DNA: TGCGCCAGCAGCCAAGCGAGGGTAGCGGGCCTTTACAATGAGCAGTTCTTC; clone size: -; D gene: TRBD2; J gene: TRBJ2-1; V gene: TRBV4-1
CDR3 protein: CASSFAGANTGELFF; CDR3 DNA: TGCGCCAGCAGCTTCGCGGGGGCGAACACCGGGGAGCTGTTTTTT; clone size: -; D gene: TRBD2; J gene: TRBJ2-2; V gene: TRBV7-9
CDR3 protein: CASSVAGTSRETQYF; CDR3 DNA: TGTGCCAGCAGCGTGGCCGGGACCAGTCGGGAGACCCAGTACTTC; clone size: -; D gene: -; J gene: TRBJ2-5; V gene: TRBV9
CDR3 protein: CASRSPYQETQYF; CDR3 DNA: TGTGCCAGCAGGTCCCCGTACCAAGAGACCCAGTACTTC; clone size: few; D gene: -; J gene: TRBJ2-5; V gene: TRBV28
CDR3 protein: CASSSQRGGGTDTQYF; CDR3 DNA: TGTGCCAGCAGTTCACAGCGGGGGGGTGGCACAGATACGCAGTATTTT; clone size: -; D gene: TRBD2; J gene: TRBJ2-3; V gene: TRBV27
CDR3 protein: CASSLGADEQFF; CDR3 DNA: TGTGCCAGCAGCTTAGGAGCGGATGAGCAGTTCTTC; clone size: few; D gene: -; J gene: TRBJ2-1; V gene: TRBV7-2
CDR3 protein: CASILLAPRKTQYF; CDR3 DNA: TGTGCCAGCATCTTATTGGCTCCACGGAAGACCCAGTACTTC; clone size: -; D gene: -; J gene: TRBJ2-5; V gene: TRBV7-9
CDR3 protein: CASSQGLRYSNQPQHF; CDR3 DNA: TGTGCCAGCAGCCAAGGGTTACGATATAGCAATCAGCCCCAGCATTTT; clone size: many; D gene: -; J gene: TRBJ1-5; V gene: TRBV3-1
CDR3 protein: CASLGTSGGQNTGELFF; CDR3 DNA: TGTGCCAGCCTGGGGACTAGCGGGGGCCAGAACACCGGGGAGCTGTTTTTT; clone size: few; D gene: TRBD2; J gene: TRBJ2-2; V gene: TRBV2
CDR3 protein: CASSSFRSNSPLHF; CDR3 DNA: TGTGCCAGCAGCTCTTTCAGGTCAAATTCACCCCTCCACTTT; clone size: -; D gene: -; J gene: TRBJ1-6; V gene: TRBV7-2
CDR3 protein: CASKRETGNYGYTF; CDR3 DNA: TGTGCCAGCAAAAGAGAAACAGGAAACTATGGCTACACCTTC; clone size: -; D gene: -; J gene: TRBJ1-2; V gene: TRBV6-1
CDR3 protein: CSVEVNLRETQYF; CDR3 DNA: TGCAGCGTTGAGGTCAACCTCAGAGAGACCCAGTACTTC; clone size: -; D gene: -; J gene: TRBJ2-5; V gene: TRBV29-1
CDR3 protein: CASGYRGPDYEQYF; CDR3 DNA: TGTGCCAGCGGCTACAGAGGGCCGGACTATGAGCAGTACTTC; clone size: -; D gene: -; J gene: TRBJ2-7; V gene: TRBV27
CDR3 protein: CSAGTGFSYNEQFF; CDR3 DNA: TGCAGTGCGGGGACAGGGTTTTCCTACAATGAGCAGTTCTTC; clone size: -; D gene: TRBD1; J gene: TRBJ2-1; V gene: TRBV20-1
CDR3 protein: CSAEDRESYGYTF; CDR3 DNA: TGCAGTGCTGAGGACAGGGAGTCCTATGGCTACACCTTC; clone size: -; D gene: TRBD1; J gene: TRBJ1-2; V gene: TRBV20-1
CDR3 protein: CAVKRGFPESGNTIYF; CDR3 DNA: TGTGCCGTCAAGAGGGGGTTCCCCGAATCTGGAAACACCATATATTTT; clone size: few; D gene: -; J gene: TRBJ1-3; V gene: TRBV6-5
CDR3 protein: CASSPQGHVIYEQYF; CDR3 DNA: TGTGCCAGCAGTCCACAGGGTCACGTTATCTACGAGCAGTACTTC; clone size: many; D gene: -; J gene: TRBJ2-7; V gene: TRBV12-3/TRBV12-4
CDR3 protein: CASSVDVTSRTNEQYF; CDR3 DNA: TGTGCCAGCAGCGTAGACGTGACTAGCCGCACCAATGAGCAGTACTTC; clone size: -; D gene: TRBD2; J gene: TRBJ2-5; V gene: TRBV9
CDR3 protein: CATSDPGVYEQYF; CDR3 DNA: TGTGCCACCAGTGATCCTGGCGTGTACGAGCAGTACTTC; clone size: -; D gene: -; J gene: TRBJ2-7; V gene: TRBV24-1
CDR3 protein: CASSSYLLSGRANEQFF; CDR3 DNA: TGTGCCAGCAGCTCGTACCTTCTAAGCGGGAGGGCCAATGAGCAGTTCTTC; clone size: -; D gene: TRBD2; J gene: TRBJ2-1; V gene: TRBV7-9
CDR3 protein: CSVGNSVYNEQFF; CDR3 DNA: TGCAGCGTTGGAAATAGCGTGTACAATGAGCAGTTCTTC; clone size: many; D gene: -; J gene: TRBJ2-1; V gene: TRBV29-1
CDR3 protein: CASSYGTAGSGANVLTF; CDR3 DNA: TGTGCCAGCAGTTACGGGACAGCAGGCTCTGGGGCCAACGTCCTGACTTTC; clone size: -; D gene: TRBD1; J gene: TRBJ2-6; V gene: TRBV6-5
CDR3 protein: CSATRDGQGSYNEQFF; CDR3 DNA: TGCAGCGCAACGAGAGACGGACAGGGATCCTACAATGAGCAGTTCTTC; clone size: -; D gene: TRBD1; J gene: TRBJ2-1; V gene: TRBV29-1
CDR3 protein: CASSQDNSDSIGLQETQYF; CDR3 DNA: TGTGCCAGCAGCCAAGATAACTCGGACAGTATTGGGCTCCAAGAGACCCAGTACTTC; clone size: -; D gene: -; J gene: TRBJ2-5; V gene: TRBV3-1
CDR3 protein: CSVEDQGLTEAFF; CDR3 DNA: TGCAGCGTTGAAGATCAGGGTTTGACTGAAGCTTTCTTT; clone size: few; D gene: -; J gene: TRBJ1-1; V gene: TRBV29-1
CDR3 protein: CASSPATDRERTQYF; CDR3 DNA: TGTGCCAGCAGTCCCGCAACGGACAGGGAAAGGACCCAGTACTTC; clone size: -; D gene: TRBD1; J gene: TRBJ2-5; V gene: TRBV12-3/TRBV12-4
CDR3 protein: CASSVAPNPVNAGNTIYF; CDR3 DNA: TGTGCCAGCAGCGTAGCTCCCAACCCCGTGAATGCCGGAAACACCATATATTTT; clone size: -; D gene: -; J gene: TRBJ1-3; V gene: TRBV9
CDR3 protein: CASSQWDRQDEQYF; CDR3 DNA: TGTGCCAGCAGCCAGTGGGACAGGCAGGACGAGCAGTACTTC; clone size: -; D gene: TRBD1; J gene: TRBJ2-7; V gene: TRBV3-1